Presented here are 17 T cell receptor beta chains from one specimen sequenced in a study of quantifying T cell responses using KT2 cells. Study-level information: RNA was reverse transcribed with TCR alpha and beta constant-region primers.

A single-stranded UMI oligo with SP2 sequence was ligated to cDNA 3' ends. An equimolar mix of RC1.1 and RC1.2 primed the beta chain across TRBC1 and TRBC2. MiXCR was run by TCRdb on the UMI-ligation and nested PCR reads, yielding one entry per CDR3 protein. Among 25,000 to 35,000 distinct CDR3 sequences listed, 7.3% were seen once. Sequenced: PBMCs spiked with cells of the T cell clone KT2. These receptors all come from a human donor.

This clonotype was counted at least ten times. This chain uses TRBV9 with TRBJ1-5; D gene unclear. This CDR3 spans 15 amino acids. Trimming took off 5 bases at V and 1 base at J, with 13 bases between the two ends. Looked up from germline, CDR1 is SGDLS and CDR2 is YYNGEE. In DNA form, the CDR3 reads TGTGCCAGCAGTATGACGGGCCAGAGCAATCAGCCCCAGCATTTT. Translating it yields CASSMTGQSNQPQHF.

The CDR3, as DNA: TGTGCCAGCGGCGCCCTGGGGGGTGGCACAGATACGCAGTATTTT. Translating it yields CASGALGGGTDTQYF. V usage is TRBV7-9 and J usage is TRBJ2-3; D is perhaps TRBD2 (6 bases). CDR3 size: 15 residues. Germline CDR1 and CDR2: SEHNR and FQNEAQ (reference sequence). V dropped 8 bases and J dropped 1 base, with 16 bases sitting between them. Together with reference TRBV7-9 and TRBJ2-3, the CDR3 gives the full variable domain: DTGVSQNPRHKITKRGQNVTFRCDPISEHNRLYWYRQTLGQGPEFLTYFQNEAQLEKSRLLSDRFSAERPKGSFSTLEIQRTEQGDSAMYLCASGALGGGTDTQYFGPGTRLTVL.

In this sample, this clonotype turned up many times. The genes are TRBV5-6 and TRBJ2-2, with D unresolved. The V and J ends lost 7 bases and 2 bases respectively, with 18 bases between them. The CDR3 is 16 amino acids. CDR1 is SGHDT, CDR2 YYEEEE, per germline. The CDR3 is CASYRSSGSNTGELFF. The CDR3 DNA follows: TGTGCCAGCTACCGGTCGTCCGGGTCCAACACCGGGGAGCTGTTTTTT.

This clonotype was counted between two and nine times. The CDR3 region is CASPTGGDYYEQYF. In DNA form, the CDR3 reads TGTGCTAGTCCCACCGGGGGAGATTACTACGAGCAGTACTTC. The chain recombines TRBV12-5 with TRBJ2-7, with a weak D call TRBD2 (6 bases). V shed 8 bases and J shed 3 bases, with 17 bases lying between them. Germline CDR1 reads LGHNT; CDR2 reads FRNRAP. This CDR3 is 14 amino acids long.

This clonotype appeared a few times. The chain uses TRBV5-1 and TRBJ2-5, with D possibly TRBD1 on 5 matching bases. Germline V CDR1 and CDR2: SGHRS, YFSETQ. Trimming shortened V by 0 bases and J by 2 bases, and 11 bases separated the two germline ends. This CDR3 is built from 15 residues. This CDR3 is CASSLGGIPQETQYF. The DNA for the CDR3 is TGCGCCAGCAGCTTGGGGGGCATACCGCAAGAGACCCAGTACTTC.

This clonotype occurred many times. The CDR3 region has the DNA TGTGCCAGCAGCTTCGGGACAGGCGATAATTCACCCCTCCACTTT. It encodes CASSFGTGDNSPLHF. The chain joins TRBV6-5 to TRBJ1-6; TRBD1 matches 8 bases. The CDR3 runs to 15 residues. Germline V CDR1 and CDR2: MNHEY, SVGAGI. After removal of 6 bases from V and 5 bases from J, the junction contained 6 bases not matched to a gene.

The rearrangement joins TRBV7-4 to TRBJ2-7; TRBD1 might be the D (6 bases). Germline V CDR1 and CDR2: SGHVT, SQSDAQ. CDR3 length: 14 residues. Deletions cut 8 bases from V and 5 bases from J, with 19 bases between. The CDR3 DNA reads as TGTGCCAGCCCTCCAAACTTCGCAGGGGACGAGCAGTACTTC. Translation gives CASPPNFAGDEQYF.

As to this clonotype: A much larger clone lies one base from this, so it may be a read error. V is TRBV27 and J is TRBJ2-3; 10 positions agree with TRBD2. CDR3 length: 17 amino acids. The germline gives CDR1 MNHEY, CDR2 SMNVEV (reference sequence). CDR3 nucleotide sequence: TGTGCCAGCAGTTTGGTGGTTTCTAGCGGGAGTAGGGATACGCGGTATTTT. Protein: CASSLVVSSGSRDTRYF.

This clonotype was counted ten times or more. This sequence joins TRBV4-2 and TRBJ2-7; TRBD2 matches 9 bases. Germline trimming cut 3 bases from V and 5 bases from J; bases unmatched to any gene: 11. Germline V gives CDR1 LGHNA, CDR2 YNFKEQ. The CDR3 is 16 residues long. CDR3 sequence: CASSHLLAGRGHEQYF. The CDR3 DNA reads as TGTGCCAGCAGCCATCTCCTAGCGGGGCGGGGCCACGAGCAGTACTTC.

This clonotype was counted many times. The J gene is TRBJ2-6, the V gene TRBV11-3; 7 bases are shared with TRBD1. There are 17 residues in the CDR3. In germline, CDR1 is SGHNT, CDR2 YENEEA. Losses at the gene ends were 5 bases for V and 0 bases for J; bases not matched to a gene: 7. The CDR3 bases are TGTGCCAGCAGCAACCGGGACAGTTACTCTGGGGCCAACGTCCTGACTTTC. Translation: CASSNRDSYSGANVLTF.

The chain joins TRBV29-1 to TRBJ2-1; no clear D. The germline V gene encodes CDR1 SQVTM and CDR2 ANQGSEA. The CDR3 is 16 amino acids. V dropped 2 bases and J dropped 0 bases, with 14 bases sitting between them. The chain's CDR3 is CSVEFTAQSSYNEQFF. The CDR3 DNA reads TGCAGCGTTGAATTTACGGCCCAGAGCTCCTACAATGAGCAGTTCTTC.

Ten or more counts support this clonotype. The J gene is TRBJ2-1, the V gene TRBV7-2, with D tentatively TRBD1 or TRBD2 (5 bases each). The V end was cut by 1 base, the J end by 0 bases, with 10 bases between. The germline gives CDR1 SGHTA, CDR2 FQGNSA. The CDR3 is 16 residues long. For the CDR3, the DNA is TGTGCCAGCAGCTTAGTCGTCGGGACCTCCTACAATGAGCAGTTCTTC. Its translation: CASSLVVGTSYNEQFF.

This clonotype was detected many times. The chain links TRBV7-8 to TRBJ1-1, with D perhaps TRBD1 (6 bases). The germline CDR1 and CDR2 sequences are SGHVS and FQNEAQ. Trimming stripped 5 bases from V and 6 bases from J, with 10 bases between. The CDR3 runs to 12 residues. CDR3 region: CASSPGVAEAFF. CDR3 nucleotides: TGTGCCAGCAGCCCAGGGGTGGCTGAAGCTTTCTTT.

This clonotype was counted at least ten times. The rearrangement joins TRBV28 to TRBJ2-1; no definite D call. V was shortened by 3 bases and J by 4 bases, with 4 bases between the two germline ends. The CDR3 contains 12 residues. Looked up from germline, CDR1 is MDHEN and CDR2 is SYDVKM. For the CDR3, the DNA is TGTGCCAGCAGTTTCGAGTACAATGAGCAGTTCTTC. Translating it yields CASSFEYNEQFF.

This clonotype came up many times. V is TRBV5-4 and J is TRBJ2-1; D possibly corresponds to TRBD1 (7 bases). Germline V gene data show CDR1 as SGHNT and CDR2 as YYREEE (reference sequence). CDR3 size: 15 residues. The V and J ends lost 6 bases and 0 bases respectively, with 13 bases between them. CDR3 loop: CASTRGRTSYNEQFF. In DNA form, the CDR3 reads TGTGCCAGCACCAGGGGGAGGACCTCCTACAATGAGCAGTTCTTC.

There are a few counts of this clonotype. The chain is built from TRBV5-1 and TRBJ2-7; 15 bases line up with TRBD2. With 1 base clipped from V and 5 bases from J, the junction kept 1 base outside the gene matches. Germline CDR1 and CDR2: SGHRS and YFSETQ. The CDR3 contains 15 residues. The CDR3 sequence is CASSLRTSGGDEQYF. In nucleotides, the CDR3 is TGCGCCAGCAGCTTGAGGACTAGCGGGGGGGACGAGCAGTACTTC.

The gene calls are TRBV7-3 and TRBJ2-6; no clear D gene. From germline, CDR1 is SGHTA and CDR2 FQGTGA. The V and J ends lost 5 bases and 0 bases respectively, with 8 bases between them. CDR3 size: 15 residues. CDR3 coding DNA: TGTGCCAGCAGCACCCTCGGCTCTGGGGCCAACGTCCTGACTTTC. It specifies CASSTLGSGANVLTF. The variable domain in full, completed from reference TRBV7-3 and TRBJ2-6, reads GAGVSQTPSNKVTEKGKYVELRCDPISGHTALYWYRQSLGQGPEFLIYFQGTGAADDSGLPNDRFFAVRPEGSVSTLKIQRTERGDSAVYLCASSTLGSGANVLTFGAGSRLTVL.